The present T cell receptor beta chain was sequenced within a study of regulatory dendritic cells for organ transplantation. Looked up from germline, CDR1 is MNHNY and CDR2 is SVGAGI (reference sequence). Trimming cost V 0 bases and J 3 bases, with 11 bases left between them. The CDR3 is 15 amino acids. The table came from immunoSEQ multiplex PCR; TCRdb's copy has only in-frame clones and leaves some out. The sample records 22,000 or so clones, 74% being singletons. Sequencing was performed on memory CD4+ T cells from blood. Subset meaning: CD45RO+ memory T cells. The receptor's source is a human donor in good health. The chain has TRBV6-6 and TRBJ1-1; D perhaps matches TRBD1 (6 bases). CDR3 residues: CASSYSRTAYTEAFF. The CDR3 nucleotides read TGTGCCAGCAGTTACTCCCGGACAGCCTACACTGAAGCTTTCTTT.